The 5 T cell receptor beta chains listed next were all sequenced from one sample in a study of cytomegalovirus exposure and HLA in healthy donors (dated by TCRdb to about 2017). Library creation used the immunoSEQ multiplex PCR assay. A mixture of 60 forward primers for TCR Vbeta segments and 13 reverse primers for TCR Jbeta segments was used in the multiplex PCR. Held by TCRdb, this immuneACCESS table contains in-frame sequences only and omits some clones. Under half of the omission traces to an unresolved V gene where checked; the cause of the rest is unknown. The sample has more than 100,000 clones on record, 55% to 65% of them singletons. The ten top clones hold about 9% of the sample. Sequencing used PBMCs. The receptors were sampled from a man aged 40-50 years in good health and CMV-seropositive.

This chain connects TRBV10-2 to TRBJ1-6; 7 nucleotides align to TRBD1. With 0 bases clipped from V and 6 bases from J, the junction kept 8 bases outside the gene matches. CDR3 size: 17 residues. Germline values: CDR1 WSHSY, CDR2 SAAADI. CDR3: CASSESAGGTANSPLHF. CDR3 bases: TGCGCCAGCAGTGAGTCAGCCGGCGGGACAGCTAATTCACCCCTCCACTTT.

This chain connects TRBV7-9 to TRBJ2-7; weak D call: TRBD2 (5 bases). Germline V gene data show CDR1 as SEHNR and CDR2 as FQNEAQ (reference sequence). This CDR3 has 12 residues. Trimming shortened V by 3 bases and J by 9 bases, and 12 bases separated the two germline ends. This CDR3 reads CASSLDGGRQYF. The DNA for the CDR3 is TGTGCCAGCAGCTTGGACGGTGGGAGGCAGTACTTC.

The chain links TRBV9 to TRBJ2-6; 9 bases align to TRBD1. The CDR3 covers 20 residues. The V gene end was trimmed by 0 bases and the J gene end by 1 base; junction bases not matched to a gene: 11. Per germline, CDR1 SGDLS and CDR2 YYNGEE. This CDR3 is CASSVARDRAQGSGANVLTF. CDR3 in DNA: TGTGCCAGCAGCGTAGCAAGGGACAGGGCCCAAGGTTCTGGGGCCAACGTCCTGACTTTC.

This clone was detected only a few times. The rearrangement joins TRBV25-1 to TRBJ2-7; TRBD1 agrees at 8 bases. With V trimmed by 4 bases and J by 1 base, 9 bases remained unmatched. The CDR3 has 16 amino acids. Germline V gene lookup returns CDR1 MGHDK and CDR2 SYGVNS. The CDR3 coding sequence is TGTGCCAGCAGTGTGTCCGGGACAGGTGCGTCCTACGAGCAGTACTTC. It yields the protein CASSVSGTGASYEQYF.

The chain couples TRBV7-9 to TRBJ2-3, with 9 bases matching TRBD1. Per the germline V gene, CDR1 is SEHNR and CDR2 is FQNEAQ (reference sequence). CDR3 size: 14 residues. The trim removed 5 bases at V and 5 bases at J, leaving 5 bases unmatched. The chain's CDR3 is CASSVGQGIDTQYF. Written as DNA, the CDR3 is TGTGCCAGCAGCGTCGGACAGGGGATAGATACGCAGTATTTT.